The rows below give T cell receptor beta chains drawn from one sample of a study of T cells after yellow fever vaccination. One entry per CDR3 protein results from TCRdb running MiXCR on the 5' RACE reads. The sample contains 250,000 to 350,000 distinct CDR3 sequences, approximately 10% of which appear only once. The starting material was CD4+ T cells sorted from PBMCs, obtained 5 days after the yellow fever booster vaccination. Receptors were obtained from a man aged 18 to 30 who received the YFV17D yellow fever vaccine. The conserved cysteine and the conserved F or W are not part of the CDR3 here.

CDR3,J,length,V
ASTMGNLPYEQY,TRBJ2-7,12,TRBV19
ASSPDQELQF,TRBJ2-1,10,TRBV18
ASSLDGPQVEGTQY,TRBJ2-5,14,TRBV11-2
ASSTGTENRWT,TRBJ1-2,11,TRBV5-6
ASSDVASSYNSPLH,TRBJ1-6,14,TRBV2
ASSYDSNQPQH,TRBJ1-5,11,TRBV6-6
ASSGDAGEEKLF,TRBJ1-4,12,TRBV5-1
ASSQEAGAGPQH,TRBJ1-5,12,TRBV4-3
ASSLRLTVEAF,TRBJ1-1,11,TRBV7-3
SAWGDWQTQY,TRBJ2-5,10,TRBV20-1
ATSRDPGRNTGELF,TRBJ2-2,14,TRBV15
ASSLQGASPHTQY,TRBJ2-3,13,TRBV6-5
ASSYGGTVKNQPQH,TRBJ1-5,14,TRBV6-2/TRBV6-3
ASSLGQGPKY,TRBJ2-3,10,TRBV7-9
ASSYGSGDYTGELF,TRBJ2-2,14,TRBV7-2
ASSPVQAYGYT,TRBJ1-2,11,TRBV3-1
ASSRTPTEGGYT,TRBJ1-2,12,TRBV7-3
SALFGGLNSPLH,TRBJ1-6,12,TRBV20-1
ASSQDGTNTQY,TRBJ2-3,11,TRBV4-1
ASSLLLNTEAF,TRBJ1-1,11,TRBV6-1
ASSKSALNEQF,TRBJ2-1,11,TRBV21-1
ASSGNWGNSYNEQF,TRBJ2-1,14,TRBV14
SARLGGADTQY,TRBJ2-3,11,TRBV20-1
ASNPNPGNTGELF,TRBJ2-2,13,TRBV9
ASRRLVSQGDTQY,TRBJ2-3,13,TRBV6-1
ASIRQGDTGELF,TRBJ2-2,12,TRBV5-6
ASSLGFGQGEETQY,TRBJ2-5,14,TRBV5-1
ATRVVDSPLH,TRBJ1-6,10,TRBV15
ASSQRTAGASGGYT,TRBJ1-2,14,TRBV4-3
ASSPRGLQETQY,TRBJ2-5,12,TRBV5-4
ASSLEARTGELF,TRBJ2-2,12,TRBV5-1
ASSLVSGGVTEAF,TRBJ1-1,13,TRBV7-8
ATGGRTGRRMNTEAF,TRBJ1-1,15,TRBV10-3
ASSYPPYSVNTGELF,TRBJ2-2,15,TRBV6-6
ASSLSLQGIYGYT,TRBJ1-2,13,TRBV27
ASSDTRGYT,TRBJ1-2,9,TRBV25-1
ASRSLNEQF,TRBJ2-1,9,TRBV2
ASHYFRGSGNTIY,TRBJ1-3,13,TRBV6-6
ASSLGQADYQPQH,TRBJ1-5,13,TRBV18
ATSRDGFRGITEAF,TRBJ1-1,14,TRBV15
SASLDKLTEAV,TRBJ1-1,11,TRBV20-1
ASSKGQGVETQY,TRBJ2-5,12,TRBV19
ASSATGHSTGELF,TRBJ2-2,13,TRBV11-3
ASSPEGSEAF,TRBJ1-1,10,TRBV18
SARVTTPETQY,TRBJ2-5,11,TRBV20-1
AISGSSGNTIY,TRBJ1-3,11,TRBV10-3
ASSPRDMEAF,TRBJ1-1,10,TRBV5-6